The present T cell receptor (beta chain) was sequenced within a study of beta chain features in type 1 diabetes. About the study: Cell yields, gender and age were comparable in patients and healthy donors.

The CDR3 extends over 14 amino acids. Germline V gives CDR1 MDHEN, CDR2 SYDVKM. Unmatched junction bases numbered 4, after V lost 4 bases and J lost 5 bases. This clone was detected a few times. Investigators reverse transcribed all isolated RNA, so they sequenced expressed TCRB transcripts. There were some 3.6 million reads on average in the naive, central memory and regulatory T cell samples. The repertoire was sequenced with immunoSEQ multiplex PCR; TCRdb's copy has only in-frame clones and lacks some. The sample holds some 410,000 clones; 9.5% to 12% are singletons and the top ten take around 0.05%.

The origin of this receptor is a young woman in good health. The V call is TRBV28, the J call TRBJ1-4; 7 bases are shared with TRBD1. The specimen was naive CD4+ T cells from blood. This CDR3 is CASSSPGQNEKLFF. DNA of the CDR3: TGTGCCAGCAGTTCACCGGGACAGAATGAAAAACTGTTTTTT. Looking up the rest from reference TRBV28 and TRBJ1-4 gives the full variable domain: DVKVTQSSRYLVKRTGEKVFLECVQDMDHENMFWYRQDPGLGLRLIYFSYDVKMKEKGDIPEGYSVSREKKERFSLILESASTNQTSMYLCASSSPGQNEKLFFGSGTQLSVL.